The 23 T cell receptor beta chains in this list originate from one sample, sequenced in a study of shared clonotypes between healthy human individuals. Clones were read by immunoSEQ multiplex PCR, and TCRdb kept only the in-frame ones, dropping some. The repertoire holds some 2 million clones, with about 95% as singletons. The sequenced sample consisted of naive CD4+ T cells sorted from blood. Subset specified: CD45RA+ positively selected. The receptors originated from a young man in good health.

The chain joins TRBV18 to TRBJ2-1; 7 bases map to TRBD2. Germline CDR1 reads KGHSH; CDR2 reads LQKENI. CDR3 length: 14 amino acids. V shed 5 bases, J shed 4 bases, and the junction held 5 bases outside the gene matches. Here the CDR3 reads CASSFGTTYNEQFF. The CDR3 nucleotides read TGTGCCAGCTCATTTGGGACTACATACAATGAGCAGTTCTTC.

This clone was counted a single time. The chain carries TRBV6-5 and TRBJ2-7; 9 bases map to TRBD1. V was clipped by 6 bases and J by 2 bases; unmatched bases: 8. The CDR3 is 15 amino acids. Germline V gives CDR1 MNHEY, CDR2 SVGAGI. The DNA for the CDR3 is TGTGCCAGCAGCTTGGGACAGGGAAGGCCCTACGAGCAGTACTTC. Its protein product is CASSLGQGRPYEQYF.

The V gene is TRBV29-1, the J gene TRBJ1-1, with D perhaps matching TRBD1 (5 bases). The germline V gene has CDR1 SQVTM and CDR2 ANQGSEA. The CDR3 is 16 amino acids. The ends were cut back, 4 bases at V and 0 bases at J, with 18 bases in the middle. CDR3 bases: TGCAGCGTTGGGGGCCTATCGGGCCATATGAACACTGAAGCTTTCTTT. This gives the protein CSVGGLSGHMNTEAFF. The full variable domain, in which reference TRBV29-1 and TRBJ1-1 provide the parts outside the CDR3, is SAVISQKPSRDICQRGTSLTIQCQVDSQVTMMFWYRQQPGQSLTLIATANQGSEATYESGFVIDKFPISRPNLTFSTLTVSNMSPEDSSIYLCSVGGLSGHMNTEAFFGQGTRLTVV.

This chain links TRBV4-1 with TRBJ2-4; TRBD2 matches at 10 bases. The CDR3 is 18 amino acids. CDR1 is MGHRA, CDR2 YSYEKL, per germline. Unmatched junction bases numbered 6, after V lost 1 base and J lost 0 bases. The CDR3 reads CASSQGLASGRAKNIQYF. DNA of the CDR3: TGCGCCAGCAGCCAAGGGTTGGCTAGCGGGAGAGCCAAAAACATTCAGTACTTC.

The V gene is TRBV18, the J gene TRBJ2-5; D ambiguous. Germline values: CDR1 KGHSH, CDR2 LQKENI. The V end was cut by 4 bases, the J end by 10 bases, with 7 bases between. The CDR3 is made up of 10 amino acids. For the CDR3, the DNA is TGTGCCAGCTCACGGCCCTACCAGTACTTC. This encodes CASSRPYQYF.

This clone turned up a few times. This chain links TRBV5-1 with TRBJ2-2; TRBD1 matches 9 bases. This CDR3 contains 15 residues. Trimming cost V 4 bases and J 5 bases; bases outside gene matches: 6. The germline gives CDR1 SGHRS, CDR2 YFSETQ. CDR3 nucleotides: TGCGCCAGCAGCCCTAGACAGGGGGTTACCGGGGAGCTGTTTTTT. It translates to CASSPRQGVTGELFF.

The rearrangement uses TRBV6-4 and TRBJ2-7; no clear D gene. Trimming stripped 7 bases from V and 2 bases from J, with 12 bases between. This CDR3 has 13 residues. Germline V CDR1 and CDR2: MRHNA, SNTAGT. The CDR3 here is CASKSTRAYEQYF. The DNA of the CDR3 is TGTGCCAGCAAGAGTACTCGGGCCTACGAGCAGTACTTC.

The genes are TRBV5-4 and TRBJ2-7; 11 positions agree with TRBD1. Germline CDR1 and CDR2: SGHNT and YYREEE (reference sequence). This CDR3 region has 14 residues. After removal of 3 bases from V and 4 bases from J, the junction contained 3 bases not matched to a gene. The chain's CDR3 is CASSSDRGRYEQYF. In nucleotides, the CDR3 is TGTGCCAGCAGCTCGGACAGGGGGCGGTACGAGCAGTACTTC. The variable domain in full, completed from reference TRBV5-4 and TRBJ2-7, reads ETGVTQSPTHLIKTRGQQVTLRCSSQSGHNTVSWYQQALGQGPQFIFQYYREEENGRGNFPPRFSGLQFPNYSSELNVNALELDDSALYLCASSSDRGRYEQYFGPGTRLTVT.

The chain links TRBV27 to TRBJ2-1; maybe TRBD2 (6 bases). The V gene lost 10 bases and the J gene lost 8 bases, with 24 bases spanning the gap. This CDR3 is built from 15 residues. In germline, CDR1 is MNHEY, CDR2 SMNVEV (reference sequence). CDR3 sequence reads: CATGREVTFGDEQFF. CDR3 bases: TGTGCCACCGGCAGGGAGGTTACCTTCGGAGATGAGCAGTTCTTC.

V is TRBV30 and J is TRBJ2-7; 10 nucleotides agree with TRBD1. This CDR3 is built from 14 residues. V dropped 0 bases and J dropped 3; count of bases not matched to a gene: 2. Germline CDR1 reads GTSNPN; CDR2 reads SVGIG (reference sequence). The CDR3 sequence: CAWSVGTGDYEQYF. In DNA, the CDR3 is TGTGCCTGGAGTGTTGGGACAGGGGACTACGAGCAGTACTTC.

The chain combines TRBV15 with TRBJ1-6; possible D gene TRBD1, 6 bases. Trimming cost V 0 bases and J 7 bases, with 10 bases left between them. CDR1 is LNHNV and CDR2 is YYDKDF in the germline V gene (reference sequence). The CDR3 consists of 15 residues. The CDR3 DNA follows: TGTGCCACCAGCAGAGATCGCCAGGGGAATTCACCCCTCCACTTT. As protein: CATSRDRQGNSPLHF.

The chain links TRBV7-2 to TRBJ2-5; D not resolved. Trimming left V 4 bases short and J 5 bases short, with 11 bases between. This CDR3 is 13 amino acids long. In germline, CDR1 is SGHTA, CDR2 FQGNSA. CDR3 bases: TGTGCCAGCAGCTCGCAAATCGGGGAGACCCAGTACTTC. It specifies CASSSQIGETQYF.

Turning to this clone: This specimen includes other DNA sequences encoding the same CDR3. This sequence joins TRBV18 and TRBJ1-2; D not certain. The germline gives CDR1 KGHSH, CDR2 LQKENI. CDR3 length: 13 amino acids. V shed 3 bases and J shed 1 base, with 6 bases lying between them. DNA for the CDR3: TGTGCCAGCTCACCTGGGAGTAACTATGGCTACACCTTC. Translating gives CASSPGSNYGYTF.

The chain joins TRBV7-9 to TRBJ2-2; D gene unclear. The CDR3 covers 13 residues. Germline CDR1 is SEHNR and CDR2 is FQNEAQ (reference sequence). The germline V and J ends were trimmed by 2 bases and 5 bases, with 6 bases remaining between them. The CDR3 spells CASSLLGTGELFF. CDR3 DNA sequence: TGTGCCAGCAGCTTATTAGGGACCGGGGAGCTGTTTTTT.

V usage is TRBV2 and J usage is TRBJ1-6; 7 bases map to TRBD1. From germline, CDR1 is SNHLY and CDR2 FYNNEI. Germline trimming cut 6 bases from V and 7 bases from J; bases unmatched to any gene: 12. The CDR3 has 16 amino acids. CDR3 sequence (DNA): TGTGCCAGCAGCGATGACAGGGCCGTGGCGAATTCACCCCTCCACTTT. Translation gives CASSDDRAVANSPLHF.

The chain carries TRBV15 and TRBJ1-6, with D perhaps matching TRBD1 (6 bases). This CDR3 comprises 16 residues. Germline CDR1 is LNHNV and CDR2 is YYDKDF (reference sequence). V lost 0 bases and J lost 9, with 15 bases in between. The CDR3 nucleotides are TGTGCCACCAGCAGAGATAGGGGGTTTAGCTCTTCACCCCTCCACTTT. Protein: CATSRDRGFSSSPLHF.

The chain carries TRBV5-5 and TRBJ2-3; 9 positions match TRBD1. The CDR3 sequence is 17 residues long. J was trimmed by 1 base and V by 4 bases; bases with no gene match: 10. Germline lookup yields CDR1 SGHKS and CDR2 YYEKEE (reference sequence). The CDR3: CASSPVRTGVRTDTQYF. CDR3 nucleotides: TGTGCCAGCAGCCCGGTGCGGACAGGGGTACGCACAGATACGCAGTATTTT. The variable domain in full, completed from reference TRBV5-5 and TRBJ2-3, reads DAGVTQSPTHLIKTRGQQVTLRCSPISGHKSVSWYQQVLGQGPQFIFQYYEKEERGRGNFPDRFSARQFPNYSSELNVNALLLGDSALYLCASSPVRTGVRTDTQYFGPGTRLTVL.

The chain combines TRBV2 with TRBJ2-7, with D possibly TRBD2 on 5 matching bases. Per germline, CDR1 SNHLY and CDR2 FYNNEI. V was clipped by 1 base and J by 8 bases, with 12 bases between them. This CDR3 has 13 amino acids. This CDR3 reads CASSEGLLKKQYF. In DNA, the CDR3 is TGTGCCAGCAGTGAAGGACTACTCAAAAAGCAGTACTTC.

The gene calls are TRBV23-1 and TRBJ1-1; D perhaps matches TRBD1 (5 bases). TRBV23-1 falls under the ORF class, with uncertain function. V shed 0 bases and J shed 4 bases, with 36 bases lying between them. The CDR3 has 23 residues. CDR3 sequence reads: CASSQSRSGTVLRTLEGITEAFF. CDR3 DNA: TGCGCCAGCAGTCAATCGCGGTCAGGGACTGTCCTAAGAACACTCGAAGGAATCACTGAAGCTTTCTTT.

V is TRBV19 and J is TRBJ1-5; TRBD1 matches 7 bases. Looked up from germline, CDR1 is LNHDA and CDR2 is SQIVND (reference sequence). This CDR3 contains 15 residues. V was clipped by 5 bases and J by 0 bases; unmatched bases: 4. CDR3 sequence (DNA): TGTGCCAGTAGTGCCGACAGGGTTAGCAATCAGCCCCAGCATTTT. This codes for CASSADRVSNQPQHF.

A remark on this clone: This sample includes further DNA sequences coding for the same CDR3. The rearrangement links TRBV4-1 to TRBJ1-2, with TRBD1 matching over 7 bases. After removal of 3 bases from V and 3 bases from J, the junction contained 1 base not matched to a gene. Germline CDR1 and CDR2: MGHRA and YSYEKL. This CDR3 is built from 13 residues. Here the CDR3 reads CASSQGTDYGYTF. CDR3 coding DNA: TGCGCCAGCAGCCAGGGGACAGACTATGGCTACACCTTC.

J is TRBJ1-4 and V is TRBV6-6; D not certain. CDR3 length equals 13 residues. With 7 bases removed from V and 0 bases from J, the gap between germline ends came to 6 bases. Germline V gene lookup returns CDR1 MNHNY and CDR2 SVGAGI (reference sequence). The CDR3 DNA follows: TGTGCCAGCAAACCTGCAACTAATGAAAAACTGTTTTTT. It encodes CASKPATNEKLFF.

V usage is TRBV7-8 and J usage is TRBJ1-2, with D perhaps TRBD1 (6 bases). The V and J ends lost 5 bases and 10 bases respectively, with 11 bases between them. The CDR3 consists of 11 residues. From germline, CDR1 is SGHVS and CDR2 FQNEAQ. For the CDR3, the DNA is TGTGCCAGCAGCCAGGACAGCATCTACACCTTC. This gives the protein CASSQDSIYTF.